The source of this TCR beta chain is a study of blood T cell repertoires in COVID-19. Data came from immunoSEQ multiplex PCR; TCRdb stores just in-frame clones and leaves some out. The sample has around 120,000 clones, around four fifths seen once. The V gene's germline CDR1 is MNHEY and CDR2 SVGAGI. This CDR3 is built from 15 residues. Losses at the gene ends were 6 bases for V and 3 bases for J; bases not matched to a gene: 8. This TCR came from a human donor in a cohort sampled during active COVID-19. Input material: peripheral blood. The chain joins TRBV6-5 to TRBJ1-2, with 9 nucleotides matching TRBD1. The CDR3 DNA reads TGTGCCAGCAGGATACCGGGACAGGGACACTATGGCTACACCTTC. It specifies CASRIPGQGHYGYTF.